This record concerns one TCR beta chain sequence. The target antigen is unknown. The sample belongs to a study of T cells expressing NK-cell markers. As for the study in general: Investigators obtained TCR beta repertoires from sorted CD3+CD56+NKG2C+, CD3+CD56+NKG2C- and CD3+CD56-NKG2C+ T cells. The study's findings and limits: For a handful of donors, these clonotypes were likewise the leading ones in the CD3+CD56-NKG2C+ fraction.

For each CDR3 protein, TCRdb gives one entry from its re-call of the 5' RACE reads, without DNA. The listing records over 150,000 distinct CDR3 sequences. The CDR3 runs to 15 residues. Per germline, CDR1 SGHDT and CDR2 YYEEEE. The rearrangement links TRBV5-6 to TRBJ2-3; with no DNA, the TCRdb D assignment of TRBD1 cannot be verified. This TCR was sampled from a man aged 18-75 years in good health. What was sequenced was blood T cells: a sorted CD56 or NKG2C T cell subset, CD4+ or CD8+ T cells, or bulk PBMC T cells (not recorded which). This CDR3 reads CASSLITQGTDTQYF.